These 31 T cell receptor beta chains were all obtained from the same sample, sequenced in a study of T cell responses to AZD1222 COVID-19 vaccine. TCRdb's table, derived via immunoSEQ multiplex PCR, lists solely in-frame clones and lacks some. The sample shows about 130,000 clones, around 90% of them seen only once. Sequenced here: peripheral blood, sampled on day 0 of AZD1222 vaccination. Receptors were obtained from an adult in good health.

This rearrangement joins TRBV5-6 to TRBJ1-5; 7 bases agree with TRBD1. Trimming removed 5 bases from V and 5 bases from J; junction bases left unmatched: 10. CDR3 length equals 15 residues. Germline lookup yields CDR1 SGHDT and CDR2 YYEEEE. The CDR3 protein is CASSYGTAQYQPQHF. The CDR3 DNA reads as TGTGCCAGCAGTTATGGGACAGCTCAATATCAGCCCCAGCATTTT.

This chain links TRBV29-1 with TRBJ1-4, with a weak D call TRBD1 (5 bases). The germline V and J ends were trimmed by 7 bases and 8 bases, with 11 bases remaining between them. The CDR3 length is 11 residues. The germline CDR1 and CDR2 sequences are SQVTM and ANQGSEA. The CDR3 loop is CSGGTGEKLFF. For the CDR3, the DNA is TGCAGCGGAGGGACGGGCGAAAAACTGTTTTTT.

The gene calls are TRBV14 and TRBJ1-1; the D is unclear. Germline V lookup: CDR1 SGHDN, CDR2 FVKESK. CDR3 size: 15 residues. V was trimmed by 4 bases and J by 3 bases, leaving 15 bases between them. The CDR3 DNA sequence: TGTGCCAGCAGCCGCGGCGGTTATCGGGACACTGAAGCTTTCTTT. Its protein is CASSRGGYRDTEAFF.

The chain employs TRBV6-5 and TRBJ2-7, with TRBD1 as a possible D gene (5 bases). CDR1 MNHEY and CDR2 SVGAGI come from the germline V gene. The CDR3 contains 16 residues. V was clipped by 0 bases and J by 2 bases, with 14 bases between them. CDR3 bases: TGTGCCAGCAGTTACTCGGGTGGGGCGAGGACCTACGAGCAGTACTTC. Translation: CASSYSGGARTYEQYF.

This chain uses TRBV7-8 with TRBJ1-1, with D perhaps matching TRBD1 (5 bases). V was trimmed by 1 base and J by 1 base, leaving 7 bases between them. The CDR3 is 14 residues long. The germline gives CDR1 SGHVS, CDR2 FQNEAQ. CDR3 residues: CASSLGQPNTEAFF. The DNA of the CDR3 is TGTGCCAGCAGCTTAGGACAGCCGAACACTGAAGCTTTCTTT.

V is TRBV9 and J is TRBJ1-2, with D tentatively TRBD1 (5 bases). CDR1 is SGDLS and CDR2 is YYNGEE in the germline V gene. The CDR3 contains 14 residues. With 2 bases removed from V and 7 bases from J, the gap between germline ends came to 15 bases. CDR3 in DNA: TGTGCCAGCAGCGTCGGGCGGCAGGGCGGTGGCTACACCTTC. Translated: CASSVGRQGGGYTF.

This clone was counted a single time. The chain employs TRBV23-1 and TRBJ1-1; TRBD1 is a possible D gene (5 bases). TRBV23-1 qualifies as an ORF whose function is uncertain. This CDR3 contains 11 residues. The CDR3 coding sequence is TGCGCGGGGCAGGCGAACACTGAAGCTTTCTTT. Translation: CAGQANTEAFF.

The chain joins TRBV10-3 to TRBJ1-5, with TRBD1 as a possible D gene (5 bases). The germline V gene has CDR1 ENHRY and CDR2 SYGVKD. CDR3 length: 15 residues. The V and J ends lost 0 bases and 4 bases respectively, with 10 bases between them. CDR3 coding DNA: TGTGCCATCAGTGAGTCGAGACAGCAAAATCAGCCCCAGCATTTT. It is translated as CAISESRQQNQPQHF.

V and J are TRBV5-1 and TRBJ1-2; D ambiguous. Trimming shortened V by 0 bases and J by 2 bases, and 17 bases separated the two germline ends. Germline V gene data show CDR1 as SGHRS and CDR2 as YFSETQ. The CDR3 length is 17 residues. CDR3 DNA sequence: TGCGCCAGCAGCTTGGCCGTGCAGCCCGATAGGAACTATGGCTACACCTTC. Amino acids: CASSLAVQPDRNYGYTF.

CDR3: CASSQIAANTEAFF. In DNA form, the CDR3 reads TGCGCCAGCAGCCAAATAGCGGCGAACACTGAAGCTTTCTTT. This chain links TRBV4-1 with TRBJ1-1; D gene unclear. Germline CDR1 is MGHRA and CDR2 is YSYEKL. V lost 2 bases and J lost 1, with 8 bases in between. There are 14 residues in the CDR3.

V usage is TRBV30 and J usage is TRBJ1-1; perhaps TRBD1 as D (5 bases). This CDR3 comprises 14 residues. Trimming stripped 5 bases from V and 7 bases from J, with 20 bases between. Germline CDR1 and CDR2: GTSNPN and SVGIG (reference sequence). CDR3 protein: CAWGRDGTRFEAFF. CDR3 sequence (DNA): TGTGCCTGGGGACGAGACGGGACCAGATTTGAAGCTTTCTTT.

The chain joins TRBV12-3 or TRBV12-4 to TRBJ1-2; D is undetermined. This CDR3 has 11 residues. The V end was cut by 2 bases, the J end by 6 bases, with 4 bases between. The CDR3 sequence is CASSLYHGYTF. Written as DNA, the CDR3 is TGTGCCAGCAGTTTATATCATGGCTACACCTTC.

The chain combines TRBV19 with TRBJ1-5; D is unclear. The ends were cut back, 5 bases at V and 4 bases at J, with 15 bases in the middle. This CDR3 spans 15 amino acids. CDR1 and CDR2 from the germline V gene are LNHDA and SQIVND (reference sequence). The CDR3, as DNA: TGTGCCAGTAGTGTGGGGATAGCGGTAAATCAGCCCCAGCATTTT. It specifies CASSVGIAVNQPQHF.

The J gene is TRBJ2-3, the V gene TRBV10-3; D remains unclear. Deletions cut 4 bases from V and 5 bases from J, with 10 bases between. CDR1 ENHRY and CDR2 SYGVKD come from the germline V gene. The CDR3 totals 13 residues. The CDR3 sequence: CAISVGGEDTQYF. The CDR3 DNA reads TGTGCCATCAGTGTCGGTGGCGAAGATACGCAGTATTTT.

This sequence joins TRBV12-5 and TRBJ1-1, with D tentatively TRBD1 (5 bases). Per germline, CDR1 LGHNT and CDR2 FRNRAP. CDR3 size: 14 residues. V lost 3 bases and J lost 4, with 12 bases in between. This chain's CDR3 is CASGFGGVGTEAFF. CDR3 DNA: TGTGCTAGTGGTTTCGGGGGGGTGGGCACTGAAGCTTTCTTT.

This sequence joins TRBV7-8 and TRBJ2-1; D possibly corresponds to TRBD2 (5 bases). Germline-derived CDR1 and CDR2 are SGHVS and FQNEAQ. With 4 bases removed from V and 16 bases from J, the gap between germline ends came to 17 bases. The CDR3 loop spans 12 amino acids. The CDR3 is CASSSHNGKFFF. Written as DNA, the CDR3 is TGTGCCAGCAGCTCACACAACGGGAAGTTTTTCTTC.

The chain employs TRBV7-9 and TRBJ2-6, with D unclear. This CDR3 spans 16 amino acids. Trimming took off 1 base at V and 2 bases at J, with 9 bases between the two ends. Germline-derived CDR1 and CDR2 are SEHNR and FQNEAQ (reference sequence). CDR3 in DNA: TGTGCCAGCAGCTTAGGTTATGGCGCTGGGGCCAACGTCCTGACTTTC. Amino acids: CASSLGYGAGANVLTF.

This clone was counted between two and nine times. This rearrangement joins TRBV6-7 to TRBJ2-3; TRBD1 is a possible D gene (6 bases). TRBV6-7 is an open reading frame whose function is uncertain. The CDR3 is 18 amino acids. V lost 2 bases and J 3 bases, leaving 21 bases between the germline ends. For the CDR3, the DNA is TGTGCCAGCAGTTACCCGACTCTTTGGGGGCTGAATACAGATACGCAGTATTTT. Protein sequence: CASSYPTLWGLNTDTQYF.

The chain uses TRBV27 and TRBJ2-7; 9 bases map to TRBD1. Germline CDR1 reads MNHEY; CDR2 reads SMNVEV (reference sequence). The ends lost 8 bases at V and 6 bases at J; junction bases unmatched: 11. CDR3 length: 14 amino acids. The CDR3 here is CASQMGQGGSEQYF. CDR3 bases: TGTGCCAGCCAAATGGGACAGGGAGGAAGCGAGCAGTACTTC.

The V and J genes are TRBV12-5 and TRBJ2-7; D is ambiguous. V lost 2 bases and J 6 bases, leaving 8 bases between the germline ends. Germline V CDR1 and CDR2: LGHNT, FRNRAP. The CDR3 loop spans 12 amino acids. CDR3 residues: CASGLMLVEQYF. In DNA form, the CDR3 reads TGTGCTAGTGGTTTGATGCTGGTCGAGCAGTACTTC.

The rearrangement links TRBV5-5 to TRBJ1-2; 7 bases match TRBD1. V was pared by 4 bases and J by 8 bases, with 17 bases of the junction left unmatched. The V gene's germline CDR1 is SGHKS and CDR2 YYEKEE (reference sequence). The CDR3 runs to 16 residues. The CDR3 coding sequence is TGTGCCAGCAGCCCTACTGACAGGGACCAATTGTGGGGCTACACCTTC. It specifies CASSPTDRDQLWGYTF. The full variable domain, completed using reference TRBV5-5 and TRBJ1-2, is DAGVTQSPTHLIKTRGQQVTLRCSPISGHKSVSWYQQVLGQGPQFIFQYYEKEERGRGNFPDRFSARQFPNYSSELNVNALLLGDSALYLCASSPTDRDQLWGYTFGSGTRLTVV.

V usage is TRBV19 and J usage is TRBJ2-5; D not certain. This CDR3 is built from 12 residues. Trimming left V 5 bases short and J 4 bases short, with 8 bases between. Germline assignment: CDR1 LNHDA and CDR2 SQIVND (reference sequence). DNA of the CDR3: TGTGCCAGTAGTCACCGGTTAGAGACCCAGTACTTC. This sequence encodes CASSHRLETQYF.

The rearrangement uses TRBV7-2 and TRBJ2-7; D gene ambiguous. Germline CDR1 is SGHTA and CDR2 is FQGNSA. V dropped 7 bases and J dropped 4 bases, with 20 bases sitting between them. The CDR3 length is 15 residues. CDR3 protein: CASTLYAAVGYEQYF. DNA for the CDR3: TGTGCCAGCACCCTCTATGCGGCGGTAGGGTACGAGCAGTACTTC.

Only one count was recorded for this clone. The chain has TRBV12-5 and TRBJ1-5; TRBD1 matches 8 bases. V trimming: 6 bases; J trimming: 0 bases; junction bases outside the gene matches: 7. Germline V CDR1 and CDR2: LGHNT, FRNRAP. This CDR3 region has 16 residues. Here the CDR3 reads CASGQDRDHSNQPQHF. CDR3 nucleotides: TGTGCTAGTGGCCAGGACAGGGACCATAGCAATCAGCCCCAGCATTTT.

This clone has just one count. The chain couples TRBV12-5 to TRBJ2-1; 8 bases map to TRBD2. V was clipped by 6 bases and J by 5 bases; unmatched bases: 12. The CDR3 runs 16 residues. The V gene's germline CDR1 is LGHNT and CDR2 FRNRAP. The DNA for the CDR3 is TGTGCTAGTGGCTCTCCTGGGACTAGGGAGGACAATGAGCAGTTCTTC. Residues: CASGSPGTREDNEQFF.

The chain joins TRBV11-2 to TRBJ2-4; D might be TRBD1 (6 bases). The CDR3 totals 14 residues. Trimming pared 3 bases from V and 5 bases from J, leaving 11 bases between. Germline loops: CDR1 SGHAT, CDR2 FQNNGV. The CDR3 sequence: CASSFSRGENIQYF. DNA of the CDR3: TGTGCCAGCAGCTTTTCCAGGGGTGAAAACATTCAGTACTTC. The full variable domain, in which reference TRBV11-2 and TRBJ2-4 provide the parts outside the CDR3, is EAGVAQSPRYKIIEKRQSVAFWCNPISGHATLYWYQQILGQGPKLLIQFQNNGVVDDSQLPKDRFSAERLKGVDSTLKIQPAKLEDSAVYLCASSFSRGENIQYFGAGTRLSVL.

A few counts support this clone. The rearrangement uses TRBV14 and TRBJ2-3, with 8 bases that match TRBD2. This CDR3 comprises 15 residues. Looked up from germline, CDR1 is SGHDN and CDR2 is FVKESK. V shed 4 bases and J 0 bases; nucleotides not matched to a gene: 3. The CDR3 loop is CASSLRGASTDTQYF. In nucleotides, the CDR3 is TGTGCCAGCAGCCTGCGGGGGGCTAGCACAGATACGCAGTATTTT.

The rearrangement links TRBV11-3 to TRBJ1-3; D ambiguous. V lost 3 bases to trimming and J lost 0 bases, with 3 bases between them. In germline, CDR1 is SGHNT, CDR2 YENEEA. The CDR3 sequence is 13 residues long. The CDR3 DNA is TGTGCCAGCAGCTTTTACTCTGGAAACACCATATATTTT. Translated, it gives CASSFYSGNTIYF. The full variable domain, completed using reference TRBV11-3 and TRBJ1-3, is EAGVVQSPRYKIIEKKQPVAFWCNPISGHNTLYWYLQNLGQGPELLIRYENEEAVDDSQLPKDRFSAERLKGVDSTLKIQPAELGDSAVYLCASSFYSGNTIYFGEGSWLTVV.

CDR3 sequence reads: CASSATENRGYTF. The CDR3 DNA reads TGTGCCAGCAGTGCTACAGAAAACAGGGGCTACACCTTC. The chain links TRBV2 to TRBJ1-2; D might be TRBD1 (5 bases). This CDR3 contains 13 residues. The germline V and J ends were trimmed by 4 bases and 8 bases, with 14 bases remaining between them. CDR1 is SNHLY and CDR2 is FYNNEI in the germline V gene.

This clone was seen a few times. The chain carries TRBV4-1 and TRBJ1-1, with D uncertain. The CDR3 totals 16 residues. V lost 0 bases, J lost 9 bases, and 20 bases lay in between. Germline V lookup: CDR1 MGHRA, CDR2 YSYEKL. CDR3 amino acids: CASSQDGVMGPVKAFF. The CDR3 nucleotides are TGCGCCAGCAGCCAAGATGGTGTGATGGGCCCGGTAAAAGCTTTCTTT.

This chain uses TRBV5-1 with TRBJ1-2; the match to TRBD1 covers 9 bases. Germline CDR1 reads SGHRS; CDR2 reads YFSETQ. Germline trimming cut 1 base from V and 4 bases from J; bases unmatched to any gene: 5. This CDR3 spans 15 amino acids. The DNA of the CDR3 is TGCGCCAGCAGCTTGAACTGGGGACAGGGCTATGGCTACACCTTC. It translates to CASSLNWGQGYGYTF. Together with reference TRBV5-1 and TRBJ1-2, the CDR3 gives the full variable domain: KAGVTQTPRYLIKTRGQQVTLSCSPISGHRSVSWYQQTPGQGLQFLFEYFSETQRNKGNFPGRFSGRQFSNSRSEMNVSTLELGDSALYLCASSLNWGQGYGYTFGSGTRLTVV.